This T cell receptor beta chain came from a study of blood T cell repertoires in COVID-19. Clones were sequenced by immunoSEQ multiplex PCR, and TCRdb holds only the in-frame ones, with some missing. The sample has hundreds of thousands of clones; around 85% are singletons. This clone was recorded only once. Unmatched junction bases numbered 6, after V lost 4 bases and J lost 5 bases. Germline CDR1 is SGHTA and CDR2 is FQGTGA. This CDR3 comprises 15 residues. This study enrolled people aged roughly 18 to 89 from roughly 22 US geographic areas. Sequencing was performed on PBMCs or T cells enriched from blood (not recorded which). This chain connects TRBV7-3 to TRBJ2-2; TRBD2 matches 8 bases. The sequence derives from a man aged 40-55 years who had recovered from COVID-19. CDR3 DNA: TGTGCCAGCAGCTGGGGACTAGGGGGTACCGGGGAGCTGTTTTTT. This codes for CASSWGLGGTGELFF.